The entry below gives a single TCR beta chain sequence along with its context. Antigen specificity is unknown. At a deep level, the assay was run. This table comes from immunoSEQ multiplex PCR, and its TCRdb copy is limited to in-frame clones, with some not included. The sample has roughly 1,000,000 clones, 75% to 85% seen once. These data originate in a study of shared clonotypes between healthy human individuals. Study-wide points: In having few donors, the study represented limited genetic and exposure-history diversity.

CDR3 length: 18 amino acids. Trimming cost V 2 bases and J 0 bases, with 19 bases left between them. The germline gives CDR1 GTSNPN, CDR2 SVGIG (reference sequence). The chain joins TRBV30 to TRBJ1-4, with D possibly TRBD1 on 6 matching bases. The sequenced material came from memory CD4+ T cells from PBMCs. Documented subset: CD45RA-negative fraction. The sequence derives from a man younger than 35 in good health. Some clones in this sample may be carry-over from other donors' samples. CDR3 amino acids: CAWSIDSQGIATNEKLFF. The CDR3 nucleotides are TGTGCCTGGAGTATAGACAGCCAGGGGATTGCAACTAATGAAAAACTGTTTTTT.